This T cell receptor (beta chain) was sequenced during a study of blood T cell repertoires in COVID-19. Study-level background: PBMCs, B-cell-depleted T cells, or T cells were the source of the cDNA or gDNA that made up the material.

This CDR3 has 15 amino acids. From germline, CDR1 is MNHEY and CDR2 SMNVEV (reference sequence). After removal of 3 bases from V and 3 bases from J, the junction contained 4 bases not matched to a gene. Sequencing used immunoSEQ multiplex PCR; TCRdb keeps in-frame clones, though not all of them. The table lists about 300,000 clones, approximately 83% of them singletons. The specimen was peripheral blood. The chain links TRBV27 to TRBJ1-5; 8 nucleotides agree with TRBD1. The sequence was obtained from a woman in her forties or fifties who had recovered from COVID-19. The CDR3 region has the DNA TGTGCCAGCAGTTTCCAGGACAGGGTCAATCAGCCCCAGCATTTT. It is translated as CASSFQDRVNQPQHF.